These 6 T cell receptor beta chains were all obtained from the same sample, sequenced in a study of cytomegalovirus exposure and HLA in healthy donors. Use of 60 Vbeta and 13 Jbeta primers characterized the PCR. Produced via immunoSEQ multiplex PCR; TCRdb's table is partial and in-frame only. The profile shows about 120,000 clones, roughly four fifths of them singletons. Sample: PBMCs. These receptors originate from a man aged 35 to 55 in good health and CMV-seronegative.

V usage is TRBV5-1 and J usage is TRBJ2-1; tentatively, D is TRBD2 (6 bases). The V gene's germline CDR1 is SGHRS and CDR2 YFSETQ. This CDR3 is built from 15 residues. Trimming took 4 bases from V and 0 from J, leaving 11 bases between them. In nucleotides, the CDR3 is TGCGCCAGCAGCCTGGGACTTGCCTCCTACAATGAGCAGTTCTTC. Translated, it gives CASSLGLASYNEQFF.

The chain recombines TRBV28 with TRBJ2-7; 8 bases match TRBD1. Trimming took 6 bases from V and 2 from J; bases not matched to a gene: 9. Germline V gene sequence: CDR1 MDHEN, CDR2 SYDVKM. The CDR3 spans 15 residues. In nucleotides, the CDR3 is TGTGCCAGCAGCGGTGGGACAGGAAGAACCTACGAGCAGTACTTC. It yields the protein CASSGGTGRTYEQYF.

The chain links TRBV5-1 to TRBJ2-5; the match to TRBD2 covers 12 bases. V shed 1 base, J shed 0 bases, and the junction held 4 bases outside the gene matches. The V gene's germline CDR1 is SGHRS and CDR2 YFSETQ. This CDR3 is 17 amino acids long. Here the CDR3 DNA reads TGCGCCAGCAGCTTGAGCCTAGCGGGGGGGGACCAAGAGACCCAGTACTTC. Its protein product is CASSLSLAGGDQETQYF.

This chain uses TRBV11-2 with TRBJ2-7; 7 bases fit TRBD2. This CDR3 comprises 14 residues. Germline lookup yields CDR1 SGHAT and CDR2 FQNNGV. J was trimmed by 12 bases and V by 2 bases; bases with no gene match: 13. The CDR3 nucleotides are TGTGCCAGCAGCTTATCCCGGGGAGGGTTTGGCCTGTACTTC. It codes for CASSLSRGGFGLYF.

The CDR3 loop is CASSGYGNEQYF. In nucleotides, the CDR3 is TGTGCCAGCAGCGGGTATGGCAACGAGCAGTACTTC. The chain combines TRBV6-6 with TRBJ2-7; D gene unclear. V dropped 6 bases and J dropped 5 bases, with 11 bases sitting between them. Germline CDR1 reads MNHNY; CDR2 reads SVGAGI (reference sequence). CDR3 length: 12 residues.

The J gene is TRBJ1-6, the V gene TRBV5-8; TRBD1 agrees at 8 bases. Looked up from germline, CDR1 is SGHTS and CDR2 is YDEGEE. J lost 7 bases, V lost 7 bases, and 10 bases had no gene match. The CDR3 totals 15 residues. The CDR3 bases are TGTGCCAGCCTTCCCACCGGGACAGGCAATTCACCCCTCCACTTT. Amino acid sequence: CASLPTGTGNSPLHF.